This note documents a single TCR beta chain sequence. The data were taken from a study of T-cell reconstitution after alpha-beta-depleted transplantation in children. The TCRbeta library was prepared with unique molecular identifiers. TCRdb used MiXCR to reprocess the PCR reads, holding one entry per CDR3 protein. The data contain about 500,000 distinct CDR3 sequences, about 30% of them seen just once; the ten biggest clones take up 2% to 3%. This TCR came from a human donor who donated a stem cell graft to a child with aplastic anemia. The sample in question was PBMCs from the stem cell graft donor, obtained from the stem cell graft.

In nucleotides, the CDR3 is TGTGCCAGCAGTTTATGGGGAGGCGAAGCCTACGAGCAGTACTTC. Translating it yields CASSLWGGEAYEQYF. The gene calls are TRBV27 and TRBJ2-7; D perhaps matches TRBD2 (6 bases). Looked up from germline, CDR1 is MNHEY and CDR2 is SMNVEV (reference sequence). V was shortened by 1 base and J by 2 bases, with 12 bases between the two germline ends. The CDR3 spans 15 residues.